These 27 T cell receptor beta chains came from one sample sequenced in a study of siplizumab effects on memory and regulatory T cells. The protocol was immunoSEQ multiplex PCR, while the TCRdb copy is restricted to in-frame clones and leaves out a portion. The data show 70,000 or so clones, with roughly 88% seen just once and 1.7% held by the top ten. Sequenced input: Tregs sorted from blood. All receptors come from a human donor in good health.

The chain has TRBV9 and TRBJ1-2; 10 positions match TRBD1. Per the germline V gene, CDR1 is SGDLS and CDR2 is YYNGEE. The trim removed 2 bases at V and 5 bases at J, leaving 9 bases unmatched. CDR3 length: 16 residues. The CDR3 region has the DNA TGTGCCAGCAGCGTCCGGGACAGGGGTCCCTCATATGGCTACACCTTC. It specifies CASSVRDRGPSYGYTF.

The V call is TRBV28, the J call TRBJ1-5; D remains ambiguous. The CDR3 loop spans 11 amino acids. From germline, CDR1 is MDHEN and CDR2 SYDVKM. The V end lost 2 bases, the J end lost 6 bases, and 2 bases lay between the germline ends. For the CDR3, the DNA is TGTGCCAGCAGTTTAGGTCAGCCCCAGCATTTT. It translates to CASSLGQPQHF. Based on the CDR3 plus reference TRBV28 and TRBJ1-5, the full variable domain is DVKVTQSSRYLVKRTGEKVFLECVQDMDHENMFWYRQDPGLGLRLIYFSYDVKMKEKGDIPEGYSVSREKKERFSLILESASTNQTSMYLCASSLGQPQHFGDGTRLSIL.

The rearrangement joins TRBV6-1 to TRBJ2-5, with TRBD1 as a possible D gene (5 bases). The CDR3 length is 14 residues. Germline-derived CDR1 and CDR2 are MNHNS and SASEGT. Trimming took off 8 bases at V and 5 bases at J, with 18 bases between the two ends. The CDR3 here is CASAKGAPGETQYF. DNA of the CDR3: TGTGCCAGCGCTAAAGGGGCCCCTGGGGAGACCCAGTACTTC.

The V gene is TRBV5-6, the J gene TRBJ2-1; the match to TRBD2 covers 9 bases. J was trimmed by 0 bases and V by 1 base; bases with no gene match: 8. Germline CDR1 is SGHDT and CDR2 is YYEEEE. The CDR3 is made up of 18 amino acids. The CDR3 nucleotides are TGTGCCAGCAGCTTGCATCGAGCGGGAGGACGCTCCTACAATGAGCAGTTCTTC. This gives the protein CASSLHRAGGRSYNEQFF.

This chain connects TRBV7-2 to TRBJ2-5; 8 nucleotides line up with TRBD2. Germline-derived CDR1 and CDR2 are SGHTA and FQGNSA. The length of the CDR3 is 15 residues. J lost 4 bases, V lost 1 base, and 5 bases had no gene match. The CDR3 loop is CASSLGGLAGETQYF. CDR3 coding DNA: TGTGCCAGCAGCTTAGGAGGTCTAGCGGGAGAGACCCAGTACTTC.

V usage is TRBV7-2 and J usage is TRBJ2-1; 8 nucleotides line up with TRBD2. CDR1 and CDR2 (germline): SGHTA, FQGNSA. The CDR3 contains 16 residues. The V and J ends lost 4 bases and 3 bases, in that order; junction bases with no gene match: 8. The CDR3 DNA reads TGTGCCAGCAGCTACTTTCAGGGACTAGGCTACAATGAGCAGTTCTTC. Translated: CASSYFQGLGYNEQFF.

This chain connects TRBV14 to TRBJ2-3, with 9 bases fitting TRBD2. From germline, CDR1 is SGHDN and CDR2 FVKESK. The CDR3 is 16 residues long. Trimming took 2 bases from V and 5 from J; bases not matched to a gene: 8. The CDR3 sequence: CASSQTPGLAGDTQYF. As DNA, the CDR3 is TGTGCCAGCAGCCAAACGCCGGGACTAGCAGGAGATACGCAGTATTTT.

The chain recombines TRBV9 with TRBJ2-7; 13 bases are a match to TRBD2. V lost 4 bases and J lost 2; bases outside the gene matches: 6. Germline loops: CDR1 SGDLS, CDR2 YYNGEE. This CDR3 contains 16 residues. CDR3 nucleotides: TGTGCCAGCAGCCCGAGTGGGACTAGCGGGACCTACGAGCAGTACTTC. This sequence encodes CASSPSGTSGTYEQYF.

The V gene is TRBV7-9, the J gene TRBJ1-4, with D unclear. Trimming shortened V by 1 base and J by 0 bases, and 6 bases separated the two germline ends. The CDR3 is 15 residues long. CDR1 SEHNR and CDR2 FQNEAQ come from the germline V gene (reference sequence). Here the CDR3 reads CASSLEATTNEKLFF. The CDR3 nucleotides are TGTGCCAGCAGCTTAGAGGCAACAACTAATGAAAAACTGTTTTTT.

The chain has TRBV19 and TRBJ1-5; tentative D call: TRBD1 (5 bases). Germline loops: CDR1 LNHDA, CDR2 SQIVND (reference sequence). Trimming removed 9 bases from V and 2 bases from J, with 11 bases in between. The CDR3 totals 13 residues. The CDR3, as DNA: TGTGCCAGCGCAGGGAATCGCAATCAGCCCCAGCATTTT. This codes for CASAGNRNQPQHF. The full variable domain, with the rest looked up from reference TRBV19 and TRBJ1-5, is DGGITQSPKYLFRKEGQNVTLSCEQNLNHDAMYWYRQDPGQGLRLIYYSQIVNDFQKGDIAEGYSVSREKKESFPLTVTSAQKNPTAFYLCASAGNRNQPQHFGDGTRLSIL.

The rearrangement joins TRBV5-1 to TRBJ2-2; either TRBD1 or TRBD2 may fit D (5 bases each). The germline V gene encodes CDR1 SGHRS and CDR2 YFSETQ. This CDR3 is built from 15 residues. Trimming removed 5 bases from V and 1 base from J, with 12 bases in between. CDR3 DNA: TGCGCCAGCAGGTGGGGACCGGGGAACACCGGGGAGCTGTTTTTT. It yields the protein CASRWGPGNTGELFF. The full variable domain, completed using reference TRBV5-1 and TRBJ2-2, is KAGVTQTPRYLIKTRGQQVTLSCSPISGHRSVSWYQQTPGQGLQFLFEYFSETQRNKGNFPGRFSGRQFSNSRSEMNVSTLELGDSALYLCASRWGPGNTGELFFGEGSRLTVL.

This chain joins TRBV9 and TRBJ1-6; D remains ambiguous. Germline-derived CDR1 and CDR2 are SGDLS and YYNGEE. V lost 3 bases and J lost 7, with 5 bases in between. CDR3 size: 12 residues. The DNA for the CDR3 is TGTGCCAGCAGCGGTTTAAATTCACCCCTCCACTTT. This sequence encodes CASSGLNSPLHF.

This clone was seen just once. The V gene is TRBV6-1, the J gene TRBJ2-1; maybe TRBD2 (5 bases). Trimming removed 6 bases at V and 3 bases at J, with 9 bases between. Germline CDR1 MNHNS, CDR2 SASEGT. The length of the CDR3 is 13 residues. CDR3 in DNA: TGTGCCAGCAGAAAAACTAGCTACAATGAGCAGTTCTTC. Residues: CASRKTSYNEQFF.

Turning to this clone: An end of the junction does not agree with germline; a read error may underlie this. The chain uses TRBV4-1 and TRBJ2-7; weak D call: TRBD1 (5 bases). Germline lookup yields CDR1 MGHRA and CDR2 YSYEKL. This CDR3 comprises 16 residues. The CDR3 bases are TGCGCCAGCAGCGAAGATCCTATGGGCAGGGTTTACGAGCAGTACTTC. Its translation is CASSEDPMGRVYEQYF.

In its sample, this clone was seen once. The gene calls are TRBV7-2 and TRBJ2-2; weak D call: TRBD1 (6 bases). Germline V gene lookup returns CDR1 SGHTA and CDR2 FQGNSA. The V end was cut by 4 bases, the J end by 0 bases, with 9 bases between. The CDR3 covers 15 residues. CDR3 protein: CASSSRGSNTGELFF. CDR3 sequence (DNA): TGTGCCAGCAGCTCCAGGGGATCGAACACCGGGGAGCTGTTTTTT.

This clone was seen more than once but under ten times. The chain uses TRBV6-1 and TRBJ2-7, with TRBD1 matching 7 bases. J gave up 1 base and V 8 bases, and 8 bases lay outside the gene matches. The CDR3 is made up of 14 amino acids. CDR1 and CDR2 (germline): MNHNS, SASEGT. The CDR3 DNA reads as TGTGCCAGCGGGAGAGGACAGGCGTCCTACGAGCAGTACTTC. Translation: CASGRGQASYEQYF.

This clone was seen only once. In DNA form, the CDR3 reads TGTGCCAGCAGTTTAGACAGGCGACCCTACGAGCAGTACTTC. Translated, it gives CASSLDRRPYEQYF. This chain links TRBV28 with TRBJ2-7; D might be TRBD1 (6 bases). Germline values: CDR1 MDHEN, CDR2 SYDVKM. V was pared by 2 bases and J by 2 bases, with 10 bases between. The CDR3 consists of 14 residues.

The rearrangement links TRBV5-6 to TRBJ1-2, with D perhaps matching TRBD1 (5 bases). The CDR3 contains 13 residues. V lost 7 bases and J 5 bases, leaving 15 bases between the germline ends. Germline V gene lookup returns CDR1 SGHDT and CDR2 YYEEEE. The CDR3 region is CASLLGLGYGYTF. The DNA for the CDR3 is TGTGCCAGCCTCTTGGGACTAGGATATGGCTACACCTTC.

The chain is built from TRBV29-1 and TRBJ1-2; TRBD1 aligns across 8 bases. V was clipped by 6 bases and J by 4 bases; unmatched bases: 7. CDR1 and CDR2 from the germline V gene are SQVTM and ANQGSEA. The CDR3 extends over 13 amino acids. The CDR3, as DNA: TGCAGCGTGGGACCGACAGGGGCCTATGGCTACACCTTC. Translated, it gives CSVGPTGAYGYTF.

The genes are TRBV9 and TRBJ1-2; D remains ambiguous. V lost 6 bases to trimming and J lost 5 bases, with 17 bases between them. The CDR3 is 14 residues long. Looked up from germline, CDR1 is SGDLS and CDR2 is YYNGEE. CDR3 residues: CASTRQDIGYGYTF. The CDR3 DNA is TGTGCCAGCACCCGACAAGATATAGGTTATGGCTACACCTTC. Full variable domain (outside the CDR3, taken from reference TRBV9 and TRBJ1-2): DSGVTQTPKHLITATGQRVTLRCSPRSGDLSVYWYQQSLDQGLQFLIQYYNGEERAKGNILERFSAQQFPDLHSELNLSSLELGDSALYFCASTRQDIGYGYTFGSGTRLTVV.

This clone was recorded only once. In DNA form, the CDR3 reads TGTGCCAGCAGTTACGCGGGCAGCCTCTATGGCTACACCTTC. It is translated as CASSYAGSLYGYTF. The J gene is TRBJ1-2, the V gene TRBV6-5; unclear D gene. The germline V and J ends were trimmed by 2 bases and 4 bases, with 11 bases remaining between them. CDR3 length: 14 residues. Germline V gene lookup returns CDR1 MNHEY and CDR2 SVGAGI.

This sequence joins TRBV4-1 and TRBJ2-2, with 8 bases that match TRBD2. V trimming: 1 base; J trimming: 4 bases; junction bases outside the gene matches: 14. The length of the CDR3 is 19 residues. Germline V lookup: CDR1 MGHRA, CDR2 YSYEKL. CDR3 sequence (DNA): TGCGCCAGCAGCCAAGCCGGGGTTAGCGGGACCCCGGGCACCGGGGAGCTGTTTTTT. Protein product: CASSQAGVSGTPGTGELFF.

The DNA of the CDR3 is TGTGCCATCAGTGACCTTGGGGGGGTGAACACTGAAGCTTTCTTT. Its protein is CAISDLGGVNTEAFF. The V call is TRBV10-3, the J call TRBJ1-1; maybe TRBD1 (5 bases). The V end lost 3 bases, the J end lost 0 bases, and 11 bases lay between the germline ends. CDR3 length: 15 residues. Germline V gene data show CDR1 as ENHRY and CDR2 as SYGVKD.

The V gene is TRBV2, the J gene TRBJ2-3; TRBD2 might be the D (6 bases). The germline V gene has CDR1 SNHLY and CDR2 FYNNEI. The CDR3 extends over 14 amino acids. Trimming removed 4 bases at V and 8 bases at J, with 16 bases between. This chain's CDR3 is CASSVRSDGGTQYF. The CDR3 region has the DNA TGTGCCAGCAGTGTCCGGTCTGACGGGGGTACGCAGTATTTT.

The chain carries TRBV14 and TRBJ2-3, with D uncertain. CDR3 length: 10 amino acids. From germline, CDR1 is SGHDN and CDR2 FVKESK. V lost 2 bases to trimming and J lost 7 bases, with 1 base between them. Here the CDR3 DNA reads TGTGCCAGCAGCCAAAATACGCAGTATTTT. Protein sequence: CASSQNTQYF.

The chain couples TRBV19 to TRBJ2-7; no clear D. CDR3 size: 11 residues. Germline lookup yields CDR1 LNHDA and CDR2 SQIVND (reference sequence). The V end was cut by 6 bases, the J end by 4 bases, with 7 bases between. The CDR3: CASRNQYEQYF. As DNA, the CDR3 is TGTGCCAGTAGGAATCAGTACGAGCAGTACTTC.

The chain links TRBV9 to TRBJ1-4; 8 positions agree with TRBD1. Germline assignment: CDR1 SGDLS and CDR2 YYNGEE. V dropped 0 bases and J dropped 7; count of bases not matched to a gene: 5. This CDR3 contains 15 residues. CDR3 protein: CASSVGAGGLEKLFF. CDR3 nucleotides: TGTGCCAGCAGCGTAGGGGCAGGGGGCCTTGAAAAACTGTTTTTT.